The 22 T cell receptor beta chains reported below all come from one sample, sequenced in a study of T cells after somatic rescue of genetic block (dated by TCRdb to the early 2020s). Library generation was performed with the immunoSEQ multiplex PCR assay. TCRdb obtained this table from immuneACCESS and retained in-frame rearrangements with V and J assigned. These tables miss some clones; where compared with another copy, unresolved V genes account for less than half of the shortfall, and the remainder is unexplained. This sample holds over 95,000 clones; about 93% were observed only once. The ten largest clonotypes hold more than 1.4% of the sample. Sequences were obtained from peripheral blood mononuclear cells (PBMCs). The source is a woman younger than 35.

The rearrangement joins TRBV6-5 to TRBJ1-2; 10 bases map to TRBD1. This CDR3 region has 14 residues. Germline lookup yields CDR1 MNHEY and CDR2 SVGAGI. Trimming at V came to 6 bases and at J to 6 bases, leaving 7 bases not matched to a gene. Here the CDR3 DNA reads TGTGCCAGCAGACGACAGGGGGCGCAAAATGGCTACACCTTC. Translated: CASRRQGAQNGYTF.

This clone is a singleton in its sample. The chain carries TRBV10-1 and TRBJ1-1; D not certain. CDR1 is WNHNN, CDR2 SYGVQD, per germline (reference sequence). The CDR3 totals 12 residues. Between the trimmed V and J ends, which lost 10 bases and 5 bases, there was a span of 14 bases. Here the CDR3 reads CATTQNETEAFF. CDR3 sequence (DNA): TGCGCCACCACCCAAAACGAAACTGAAGCTTTCTTT.

The table lists this clone with a count of one. The V gene is TRBV7-6, the J gene TRBJ2-1; possible D gene TRBD1, 6 bases. The CDR3 extends over 12 amino acids. Trimming pared 5 bases from V and 9 bases from J, leaving 11 bases between. Germline V gives CDR1 SGHVS, CDR2 FNYEAQ. This CDR3 reads CASSHIQGEQFF. The CDR3 DNA follows: TGTGCCAGCAGCCACATACAGGGTGAGCAGTTCTTC.

This clone was seen more than once but under ten times. This CDR3 is also generated by other DNA sequences in the sample. The CDR3 DNA sequence: TGTGCCAGCAGCTTAGCGCGCCTTAATTCACCCCTCCACTTT. Protein sequence: CASSLARLNSPLHF. V gene TRBV7-2 combines with J gene TRBJ1-6; no reliable D call. The CDR3 has 14 amino acids. Between the trimmed V and J ends, which lost 0 bases and 6 bases, there was a span of 6 bases. Germline V gene lookup returns CDR1 SGHTA and CDR2 FQGNSA.

This clone was detected only a few times. V usage is TRBV9 and J usage is TRBJ2-7; no clear D. Germline values: CDR1 SGDLS, CDR2 YYNGEE. The CDR3 is 12 amino acids. Deletions cut 3 bases from V and 7 bases from J, with 11 bases between. For the CDR3, the DNA is TGTGCCAGCAGCGGAGACCTGGGGGAGCAGTACTTC. Its protein is CASSGDLGEQYF. The full variable domain, rest sourced from reference TRBV9 and TRBJ2-7, is DSGVTQTPKHLITATGQRVTLRCSPRSGDLSVYWYQQSLDQGLQFLIQYYNGEERAKGNILERFSAQQFPDLHSELNLSSLELGDSALYFCASSGDLGEQYFGPGTRLTVT.

The V call is TRBV11-2, the J call TRBJ1-2; TRBD1 matches at 9 bases. There are 15 residues in the CDR3. Trimming took 0 bases from V and 8 from J; bases not matched to a gene: 7. Germline values: CDR1 SGHAT, CDR2 FQNNGV. As DNA, the CDR3 is TGTGCCAGCAGCTTAGATCCTTGGGACAGGGACGGCTACACCTTC. Its translation: CASSLDPWDRDGYTF.

This clone has a single count. V and J are TRBV23-1 and TRBJ1-5; possible D gene TRBD1, 6 bases. TRBV23-1 falls under the ORF class, with uncertain function. The CDR3 contains 15 residues. V shed 4 bases and J shed 3 bases, with 13 bases lying between them. The CDR3 is CASSRFGQSNQPQHF. In nucleotides, the CDR3 is TGCGCCAGCAGTCGATTTGGACAGTCCAATCAGCCCCAGCATTTT.

The chain has TRBV9 and TRBJ2-7; no firm D call. The CDR3 runs to 14 residues. V lost 4 bases and J 4 bases, leaving 15 bases between the germline ends. Per germline, CDR1 SGDLS and CDR2 YYNGEE. The CDR3 loop reads CASSRADAAYEQYF. DNA for the CDR3: TGTGCCAGCAGCCGGGCGGACGCGGCGTACGAGCAGTACTTC.

V usage is TRBV2 and J usage is TRBJ2-3; no firm D call. This CDR3 spans 11 amino acids. From germline, CDR1 is SNHLY and CDR2 FYNNEI. V lost 8 bases and J 8 bases, leaving 11 bases between the germline ends. DNA of the CDR3: TGTGCCAGCCTTTCGGCGGTTACGCAGTATTTT. It translates to CASLSAVTQYF.

The chain employs TRBV7-6 and TRBJ2-2; TRBD1 is a possible D gene (6 bases). CDR1 is SGHVS, CDR2 FNYEAQ, per germline. This CDR3 spans 18 amino acids. The V end was cut by 1 base, the J end by 4 bases, with 19 bases between. This chain's CDR3 is CASSLGLAGTIGTGELFF. In DNA, the CDR3 is TGTGCCAGCAGCTTAGGGTTAGCAGGGACAATTGGCACCGGGGAGCTGTTTTTT.

This chain joins TRBV5-4 and TRBJ1-2; D possibly corresponds to TRBD1 (5 bases). V lost 0 bases and J 5 bases, leaving 8 bases between the germline ends. Germline values: CDR1 SGHNT, CDR2 YYREEE (reference sequence). The CDR3 contains 13 residues. The CDR3 sequence: CASSLEAGYGYTF. The CDR3 DNA is TGTGCCAGCAGCTTGGAGGCAGGGTATGGCTACACCTTC.

The chain employs TRBV5-4 and TRBJ2-5; 11 bases fit TRBD1. This CDR3 is 15 amino acids long. Per the germline V gene, CDR1 is SGHNT and CDR2 is YYREEE (reference sequence). With 4 bases clipped from V and 1 base from J, the junction kept 3 bases outside the gene matches. The CDR3 reads CASSPGQGVQETQYF. CDR3 coding DNA: TGTGCCAGCAGCCCGGGACAGGGGGTCCAAGAGACCCAGTACTTC. The full variable domain, rest sourced from reference TRBV5-4 and TRBJ2-5, is ETGVTQSPTHLIKTRGQQVTLRCSSQSGHNTVSWYQQALGQGPQFIFQYYREEENGRGNFPPRFSGLQFPNYSSELNVNALELDDSALYLCASSPGQGVQETQYFGPGTRLLVL.

This clone was picked up one time. The chain employs TRBV5-4 and TRBJ1-1, with D unclear. The V end was cut by 1 base, the J end by 8 bases, with 6 bases between. Germline CDR1 is SGHNT and CDR2 is YYREEE (reference sequence). The CDR3 totals 11 residues. The CDR3 coding sequence is TGTGCCAGCAGCTTGAACGGCGAAGCTTTCTTT. Residues: CASSLNGEAFF.

This chain uses TRBV2 with TRBJ2-7; D perhaps matches TRBD1 (6 bases). CDR1 is SNHLY and CDR2 is FYNNEI in the germline V gene. V lost 6 bases to trimming and J lost 5 bases, with 11 bases between them. This CDR3 has 12 amino acids. CDR3 sequence (DNA): TGTGCCAGCAGAGAACAGGGAAACGAGCAGTACTTC. Protein: CASREQGNEQYF.

This chain joins TRBV10-3 and TRBJ2-3; D ambiguous. Looked up from germline, CDR1 is ENHRY and CDR2 is SYGVKD. This CDR3 has 11 amino acids. V lost 6 bases, J lost 0 bases, and 1 base lay in between. For the CDR3, the DNA is TGTGCCATCAGAAGCACAGATACGCAGTATTTT. It encodes CAIRSTDTQYF.

The chain joins TRBV27 to TRBJ2-3; 11 bases map to TRBD2. Losses at the gene ends were 1 base for V and 0 bases for J; bases not matched to a gene: 9. The CDR3 extends over 19 amino acids. Germline CDR1 and CDR2: MNHEY and SMNVEV (reference sequence). DNA of the CDR3: TGTGCCAGCAGTTTATACCCCGCCCGACTAGCGGGGAGCACAGATACGCAGTATTTT. It specifies CASSLYPARLAGSTDTQYF.

The chain combines TRBV5-4 with TRBJ1-1; 7 positions match TRBD1. CDR1 is SGHNT and CDR2 is YYREEE in the germline V gene (reference sequence). There are 17 residues in the CDR3. V gave up 3 bases and J gave up 0 bases; unmatched junction bases: 11. The CDR3 here is CASSSQGFPNLNTEAFF. The CDR3 coding sequence is TGTGCCAGCAGCTCACAGGGGTTCCCGAATTTGAACACTGAAGCTTTCTTT.

This chain connects TRBV10-1 to TRBJ1-1; D is possibly TRBD1 (6 bases). Germline-derived CDR1 and CDR2 are WNHNN and SYGVQD (reference sequence). This CDR3 comprises 15 residues. The V end was cut by 6 bases, the J end by 6 bases, with 20 bases between. The CDR3 nucleotides are TGCGCCAGCAGCCTTACAGGGACCCATGGCGCTGAAGCTTTCTTT. It specifies CASSLTGTHGAEAFF.

V usage is TRBV6-1 and J usage is TRBJ2-5, with TRBD1 identical over 10 bases. V shed 7 bases, J shed 4 bases, and the junction held 9 bases outside the gene matches. Germline CDR1 reads MNHNS; CDR2 reads SASEGT. The CDR3 runs to 15 residues. In nucleotides, the CDR3 is TGTGCCAGCATCGAGGGACAGGGGAGTCGAGAGACCCAGTACTTC. Translating it yields CASIEGQGSRETQYF.

V is TRBV4-1 and J is TRBJ1-6; D call uncertain. Germline CDR1 reads MGHRA; CDR2 reads YSYEKL. V was shortened by 8 bases and J by 7 bases, with 15 bases between the two germline ends. This CDR3 comprises 14 residues. CDR3 nucleotide sequence: TGCGCCAGCCACCTTCGGGTGGGGAATTCACCCCTCCACTTT. Residues: CASHLRVGNSPLHF.

The chain recombines TRBV11-2 with TRBJ1-2, with D hard to call. Germline CDR1 is SGHAT and CDR2 is FQNNGV. With 1 base removed from V and 4 bases from J, the gap between germline ends came to 13 bases. This CDR3 has 15 amino acids. The CDR3 is CASSLGIQDPYGYTF. CDR3 coding DNA: TGTGCCAGCAGCTTAGGGATCCAGGACCCCTATGGCTACACCTTC.

V is TRBV6-5 and J is TRBJ1-5; the D is unclear. This CDR3 is 11 amino acids long. From germline, CDR1 is MNHEY and CDR2 SVGAGI. The V gene lost 5 bases and the J gene lost 8 bases, with 7 bases spanning the gap. CDR3: CASSPSEPQHF. The CDR3 nucleotides are TGTGCCAGCAGTCCCAGCGAGCCCCAGCATTTT.